The TCR beta chain under discussion was sequenced for a study of beta chain features in type 1 diabetes. Findings and caveats of the study: Shorter TCRB CDR3s, moderately but significantly so, marked every one of the four CD4+ subsets in Type 1 diabetes patients.

Every isolated RNA sample was fully reverse transcribed, so sequencing captured expressed TCRB transcripts. Libraries were prepared by immunoSEQ multiplex PCR; TCRdb keeps only in-frame clonotypes and omits some of them. The sample yields 300,000 to 350,000 clones, roughly 8.8% seen once. As to this clone: The antigen is undetermined.

Looked up from germline, CDR1 is SGHTA and CDR2 is FQGNSA. V lost 1 base, J lost 1 base, and 15 bases lay in between. The CDR3 is made up of 17 amino acids. This TCR derives from a man aged 25 to 45 with type 1 diabetes. The chain carries TRBV7-2 and TRBJ2-3; either TRBD1 or TRBD2 may supply D (6 bases each). Source material: central memory CD4+ T cells from blood. CDR3 sequence: CASSLVAPGAGTDTQYF. Written as DNA, the CDR3 is TGTGCCAGCAGCTTAGTTGCACCGGGGGCTGGCACAGATACGCAGTATTTT.